This entry features one T cell receptor beta chain sequence. The CDR3 loop spans 11 amino acids. V was cut by 5 bases and J by 6 bases, with 7 bases left in between. The germline CDR1 and CDR2 sequences are SEHNR and FQNEAQ (reference sequence). Original processing notes: Estimates of nucleated cell counts were drawn from the amplification of reference gene primers. Here immunoSEQ multiplex PCR was the method, and the copy in TCRdb shows in-frame clones only, minus some. V, J and clone size reflect that table, while D and trimming were determined from the DNA. The sample contains some 120,000 clones, roughly 86% of which appear only once. The sample is drawn from a study of blood T cell repertoires in COVID-19. Looking at the study overall: The United States, Italy and Spain supplied acute and convalescent COVID-19 samples. In each case, the material was cDNA or gDNA derived from T cells, B-cell-depleted T cells, or PBMCs.

This sequence originates from a human donor in a cohort sampled during active COVID-19. The chain is built from TRBV7-9 and TRBJ1-2; the D is unclear. Sample: peripheral blood. The CDR3 loop is CASSPIDGYTF. CDR3 coding DNA: TGTGCCAGCAGCCCTATCGATGGCTACACCTTC. The variable domain in full, completed from reference TRBV7-9 and TRBJ1-2, reads DTGVSQNPRHKITKRGQNVTFRCDPISEHNRLYWYRQTLGQGPEFLTYFQNEAQLEKSRLLSDRFSAERPKGSFSTLEIQRTEQGDSAMYLCASSPIDGYTFGSGTRLTVV.